This T cell receptor (beta chain) emerged from a study of response to subunit inactivated influenza vaccine. Study results and caveats: With each seasonal influenza vaccination, the authors suggested, few new T cells are recruited.

A single record per CDR3 protein comes from TCRdb applying MiXCR to the RT-PCR reads. The top ten hold 5.5% to 8% of the sample, which has about 700,000 distinct CDR3 sequences, approximately 15% seen once. Notes on this clonotype: Antigen unknown.

The sample in question was PBMCs from blood, obtained about 14 days before vaccination. The TCR was taken from a man aged 50-59 years who received an inactivated influenza vaccine.

CDR3 residues: CAWSPSTSGRFNEQFF. CDR3 sequence (DNA): TGTGCCTGGAGCCCCTCAACTAGCGGGAGGTTCAATGAGCAGTTCTTC. The V gene is TRBV30, the J gene TRBJ2-1, with TRBD2 matching over 12 bases. Per germline, CDR1 GTSNPN and CDR2 SVGIG (reference sequence). Trimming at V came to 3 bases and at J to 6 bases, leaving 9 bases not matched to a gene. CDR3 length: 16 amino acids.